What follows describes a single T cell receptor (beta chain). The antigen is not known. The data were produced by immunoSEQ multiplex PCR, yet TCRdb's version contains in-frame clones alone and is incomplete. Of some 88,000 clones listed, 75% to 95% were seen once; the top ten hold roughly 5.9%. This sample was taken from a study of T cell responses to AZD1222 COVID-19 vaccine. Points from the study as a whole: Repertoires were collected only later (after the peak T cell response had occurred).

Pooled together were second doses at about 4 or about 12 weeks. The CDR3 totals 16 residues. V lost 8 bases to trimming and J lost 7 bases; unmatched junction nucleotides: 14. Germline CDR1 MGHDK, CDR2 SYGVNS. The sequence came from an adult who received the AZD1222 COVID-19 vaccine. The sample consisted of peripheral blood, taken 28 days after the second AZD1222 dose. The rearrangement uses TRBV25-1 and TRBJ1-2, with 12 nucleotides matching TRBD1. The CDR3 DNA sequence: TGTGCCAGCGAGTCCCGGGACAGGGGGCCTTCGGGTGGCTACACCTTC. Protein: CASESRDRGPSGGYTF.